This T cell receptor (beta chain) was recorded in a study of Ad26.COV2.S vaccination and SARS-CoV-2 variants. Overall study findings and caveats: Vaccine recipients and placebo recipients showed similar non-spike TCR breadth.

Here immunoSEQ multiplex PCR was the method, and the copy in TCRdb shows in-frame clones only, minus some. The table includes 300,000 to 350,000 clones, 85% to 90% detected once. The V and J ends lost 0 bases and 0 bases respectively, with 11 bases between them. The CDR3 runs 16 residues. Germline CDR1 SGDLS, CDR2 YYNGEE. Described treatment: over 15 received Ad26.COV2.S at low or high dose, single or two shots; about 5 received placebo; per-sample allocation not given. Each sample was drawn 63 days after the first injection (of vaccine or placebo). Points on this clone: Its specificity is not known.

The specimen comprised peripheral blood, sampled in a trial of Ad26.COV2.S vaccine versus placebo. The chain employs TRBV9 and TRBJ2-3; no reliable D call. The TCR was taken from a person aged 18-65 years who received the Ad26.COV2.S COVID-19 vaccine or a placebo. This chain's CDR3 is CASSVEALRSTDTQYF. Written as DNA, the CDR3 is TGTGCCAGCAGCGTAGAGGCGCTCCGGAGCACAGATACGCAGTATTTT.